These 10 T cell receptor beta chains originate from one sample sequenced in a study of breast tumors, draining lymph nodes, adjacent tissues. Each CDR3 protein gets one entry after TCRdb re-called the multiplex PCR reads with MiXCR. Here the sample spans approximately 170,000 distinct CDR3 sequences, 30% to 35% being singletons. Breast cancer patients provided tissue from their axillary draining lymph nodes. What was sequenced was axillary lymph node tissue. The receptors were sampled from a female donor with breast cancer. Some clones in this sample may be carry-over from other donors' samples.

This clonotype has only a few counts. The chain recombines TRBV27 with TRBJ2-5, with D possibly TRBD1 on 6 matching bases. The CDR3 runs to 17 residues. The germline V and J ends were trimmed by 0 bases and 5 bases, with 19 bases remaining between them. From germline, CDR1 is MNHEY and CDR2 SMNVEV (reference sequence). CDR3 coding DNA: TGTGCCAGCAGTTTATCGAGGTGGCACACAGGGTTGGAGACCCAGTACTTC. It translates to CASSLSRWHTGLETQYF.

This clonotype has more than one count but fewer than ten. V is TRBV7-9 and J is TRBJ2-4, with D uncertain. This CDR3 has 14 amino acids. The ends were cut back, 0 bases at V and 8 bases at J, with 11 bases in the middle. Germline assignment: CDR1 SEHNR and CDR2 FQNEAQ (reference sequence). The CDR3 spells CASSLAGRADIQYF. DNA of the CDR3: TGTGCCAGCAGCTTAGCCGGTAGGGCGGACATTCAGTACTTC. Drawing the rest from reference TRBV7-9 and TRBJ2-4, the complete variable domain is DTGVSQNPRHKITKRGQNVTFRCDPISEHNRLYWYRQTLGQGPEFLTYFQNEAQLEKSRLLSDRFSAERPKGSFSTLEIQRTEQGDSAMYLCASSLAGRADIQYFGAGTRLSVL.

This clonotype was seen ten or more times. The rearrangement links TRBV7-9 to TRBJ1-2; 7 bases agree with TRBD1. V lost 5 bases to trimming and J lost 5 bases; unmatched junction nucleotides: 8. CDR3 size: 14 residues. CDR1 is SEHNR, CDR2 FQNEAQ, per germline (reference sequence). CDR3 nucleotide sequence: TGTGCCAGCAGCCATGAATTCAGGGGGTATGGCTACACCTTC. Its protein is CASSHEFRGYGYTF.

V and J are TRBV6-5 and TRBJ1-2; D is perhaps TRBD1 (5 bases). With 5 bases removed from V and 8 bases from J, the gap between germline ends came to 24 bases. This CDR3 has 16 amino acids. CDR1 MNHEY and CDR2 SVGAGI come from the germline V gene. The DNA of the CDR3 is TGTGCCAGCAGTCACCCCGGCCCCACAGGAATCTACGGCTACACCTTC. Its protein is CASSHPGPTGIYGYTF.

Comments on this clonotype: As the CDR3 is not closed by the conserved phenylalanine or tryptophan, this likely results from a read error. The gene calls are TRBV2 and TRBJ2-5, with TRBD2 identical over 12 bases. Germline lookup yields CDR1 SNHLY and CDR2 FYNNEI. This CDR3 has 16 amino acids. The CDR3 DNA is TGTGCCAGCAGAGGTACTAGCGGGGGGCCTCAAGGGACCCAGTACTTG. Translation: CASRGTSGGPQGTQYL.

The V gene is TRBV16, the J gene TRBJ2-7; 13 bases match TRBD2. The CDR3 consists of 15 residues. Germline V gene lookup returns CDR1 KGHSY and CDR2 FQNENV. Germline trimming cut 4 bases from V and 4 bases from J; bases unmatched to any gene: 4. The CDR3 loop reads CASSLTSGGRYEQYF. The CDR3 DNA is TGTGCCAGCAGCCTGACTAGCGGGGGGAGGTACGAGCAGTACTTC.

The chain uses TRBV19 and TRBJ2-5, with 7 bases identical to TRBD1. J gave up 7 bases and V 5 bases, and 13 bases lay outside the gene matches. This CDR3 contains 15 residues. Germline V gene data show CDR1 as LNHDA and CDR2 as SQIVND (reference sequence). The CDR3, as DNA: TGTGCCAGTAGTCTATTTTGGGGCGAGGGGGCGACCCAGTACTTC. This sequence encodes CASSLFWGEGATQYF.

This clonotype was seen a handful of times. The CDR3, as DNA: TGTGCCAGCAGCCCAGACGACGGGGTAGATACGCAGTATTTT. It codes for CASSPDDGVDTQYF. V and J are TRBV6-2 or TRBV6-3 and TRBJ2-3; TRBD2 might be the D (5 bases). V was trimmed by 6 bases and J by 5 bases, leaving 15 bases between them. Germline CDR1 is MNHEY and CDR2 is SVGEGT. The CDR3 is made up of 14 amino acids.

Regarding this clonotype: This clone may be a read error of a much larger clone one base away. V is TRBV12-3 or TRBV12-4 and J is TRBJ2-1; weak D call: TRBD2 (6 bases). V was trimmed by 7 bases and J by 9 bases, leaving 16 bases between them. This CDR3 spans 13 amino acids. CDR3 nucleotides: TGTGCCAGCATGTCCCGGGGCGGGGTTGAGCAGTTCTTC. Its protein product is CASMSRGGVEQFF.

This clonotype was counted at least ten times. V is TRBV19 and J is TRBJ2-2; 7 bases line up with TRBD1. The CDR3 runs to 15 residues. Unmatched junction bases numbered 7, after V lost 6 bases and J lost 3 bases. Germline V gene lookup returns CDR1 LNHDA and CDR2 SQIVND (reference sequence). This CDR3 reads CASRKGQAYTGELFF. DNA for the CDR3: TGTGCCAGTAGGAAAGGACAGGCCTACACCGGGGAGCTGTTTTTT.